This TCR beta chain was captured in a study of control samples from healthy donors and cancer patients. The CDR3 is 12 amino acids. The V end lost 10 bases, the J end lost 2 bases, and 11 bases lay between the germline ends. Germline lookup yields CDR1 LNHDA and CDR2 SQIVND (reference sequence). This clone was recorded a few times. TCRdb's copy holds only in-frame clones and misses some; the assay was immunoSEQ multiplex PCR. This table holds 25,000 to 35,000 clones, roughly 85% found once. Sequencing was done on a sample of PBMCs. The sequence was obtained from a man in his sixties with head and neck cancer. The genes are TRBV19 and TRBJ1-2; D gene ambiguous. The CDR3 spells CATAPGNYGYTF. The CDR3 nucleotides are TGTGCCACAGCCCCGGGAAACTATGGCTACACCTTC. The entire variable domain, with the rest obtained from reference TRBV19 and TRBJ1-2, is as follows: DGGITQSPKYLFRKEGQNVTLSCEQNLNHDAMYWYRQDPGQGLRLIYYSQIVNDFQKGDIAEGYSVSREKKESFPLTVTSAQKNPTAFYLCATAPGNYGYTFGSGTRLTVV.